These 14 T cell receptor beta chains came from one sample sequenced in a study of CXCR3-negative and CXCR3-positive naive CD8 T cells. Broader study findings: Against CXCR3-negative naive cells, CXCR3-positive naive cells showed more hydrophobic TRB CDR3s.

UMI-labeled 5' RACE TRB cDNA libraries were prepared from the cells. No DNA is given; TCRdb re-called the 5' RACE reads and lists each CDR3 protein once. The sample shows some 140,000 distinct CDR3 sequences, and under 0.5% sits with its ten largest clones. These receptors' targets are unknown. The sequencing sample was made of naive CXCR3+ CD8+ T cells from blood. The subset here: CD45RO-CCR7+CD27+CD95- naive CD8+ T cells expressing CXCR3 (TNR3+). The receptor set was obtained from a human donor in good health. Some clones in this sample may be carry-over from other donors' samples.

This rearrangement joins TRBV6-5 to TRBJ2-1; absent DNA, TCRdb's TRBD1 call cannot be checked. The germline V gene encodes CDR1 MNHEY and CDR2 SVGAGI. The CDR3 has 13 residues. This chain's CDR3 is CASTPGPYNEQFF.

The chain couples TRBV4-3 to TRBJ2-5; TCRdb designates TRBD1, a call that cannot be tested without DNA. The CDR3 is 16 residues long. CDR1 LGHNA and CDR2 YSLEER come from the germline V gene. The CDR3 region is CASSQNRGPRFETQYF.

CDR3: CSVGVGTGGYEQFF. The genes are TRBV29-1 and TRBJ2-1; TCRdb proposes TRBD1, but this gene call is untestable without DNA. The CDR3 totals 14 residues. Germline CDR1 is SQVTM and CDR2 is ANQGSEA.

This chain connects TRBV29-1 to TRBJ2-7. Germline values: CDR1 SQVTM, CDR2 ANQGSEA. This CDR3 contains 13 residues. CDR3 amino acids: CSVEDSRKYEQYF.

The rearrangement joins TRBV13 to TRBJ1-2; TCRdb's D call of TRBD1 is untestable without DNA. Looked up from germline, CDR1 is PRHDT and CDR2 is FYEKMQ (reference sequence). This CDR3 region has 14 residues. This CDR3 is CASSPRGDGNGYTF.

This chain links TRBV5-5 with TRBJ1-1; TCRdb names TRBD1, which stays unverified in the absence of DNA. The germline gives CDR1 SGHKS, CDR2 YYEKEE (reference sequence). The CDR3 runs 15 residues. CDR3 protein: CASSLELIRGTEAFF.

The chain employs TRBV19 and TRBJ2-7; TCRdb proposes TRBD1, but this gene call is untestable without DNA. Looked up from germline, CDR1 is LNHDA and CDR2 is SQIVND (reference sequence). The CDR3 is made up of 16 amino acids. The CDR3 here is CASSIATGQLTYEQYF.

The chain links TRBV20-1 to TRBJ2-3; TCRdb selects TRBD2, and the lack of DNA leaves this call unchecked. CDR3 length equals 14 residues. Germline V gene sequence: CDR1 DFQATT, CDR2 SNEGSKA (reference sequence). The CDR3 sequence is CSAPPDKPPDTQYF.

This chain connects TRBV12-3 or TRBV12-4 to TRBJ2-5. The CDR3 covers 13 residues. The CDR3 region is CASSLVGYQTQYF.

The chain links TRBV21-1 to TRBJ2-1; TCRdb's assignment of TRBD1 cannot be checked, as there is no DNA. TRBV21-1 is a pseudogene locus. The CDR3 totals 12 residues. The CDR3 region is CASTGQGNEQFF.

The chain is built from TRBV7-8 and TRBJ2-3; TCRdb indicates TRBD1, and absent DNA this call remains unverified. Germline CDR1 is SGHVS and CDR2 is FQNEAQ. The CDR3 is 15 amino acids. CDR3 residues: CASSLVGQPTDTQYF.

The V and J genes are TRBV4-3 and TRBJ2-7; TCRdb picks TRBD2, but there is no DNA to check that call. This CDR3 has 15 amino acids. Germline CDR1 and CDR2: LGHNA and YSLEER. This CDR3 is CASSQDLSPTYEQYF.

The rearrangement uses TRBV12-3 or TRBV12-4 and TRBJ2-1; TCRdb gives TRBD2 as the D gene, but with no DNA this cannot be confirmed. CDR3 length equals 17 residues. CDR3 loop: CASSLGFSGRADNEQFF.

V and J are TRBV12-3 or TRBV12-4 and TRBJ1-2. The CDR3 runs to 13 residues. The CDR3 loop is CASSPTASYGYTF.